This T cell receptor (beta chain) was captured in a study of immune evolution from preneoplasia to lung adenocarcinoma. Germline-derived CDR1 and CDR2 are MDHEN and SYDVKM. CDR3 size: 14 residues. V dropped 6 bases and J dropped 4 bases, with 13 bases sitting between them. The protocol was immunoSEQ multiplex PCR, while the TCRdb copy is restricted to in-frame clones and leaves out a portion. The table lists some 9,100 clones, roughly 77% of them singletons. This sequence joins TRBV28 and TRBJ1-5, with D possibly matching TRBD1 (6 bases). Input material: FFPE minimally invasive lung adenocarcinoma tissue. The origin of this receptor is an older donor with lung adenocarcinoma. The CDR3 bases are TGTGCCAGCAGCTCAGGGGCCGGTAATCAGCCCCAGCATTTT. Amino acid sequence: CASSSGAGNQPQHF.